This T cell receptor (beta chain) was documented in a study of Ad26.COV2.S vaccination and SARS-CoV-2 variants. Study as a whole: A participant enrolled in the COV1001 Ad26.COV2.S trial arm provided the sample.

This clone was seen just once. CDR1 MNHEY and CDR2 SMNVEV come from the germline V gene (reference sequence). This CDR3 is built from 14 residues. The V gene lost 2 bases and the J gene lost 4 bases, with 12 bases spanning the gap. As to treatment: 15 to 20 received Ad26.COV2.S at low or high dose, single or two shots; 5 received placebo; per-sample allocation not given. All samples were drawn on day 63, counting from the first vaccine or placebo injection. Boston provided a donor who was an adult aged 18-55 years. Here immunoSEQ multiplex PCR was the method, and the copy in TCRdb shows in-frame clones only, minus some. This table holds about 350,000 clones, around 89% found once.

Sequenced material: peripheral blood, taken in a trial of Ad26.COV2.S vaccine versus placebo. The clonotype originates from a person aged 18-65 years who received the Ad26.COV2.S COVID-19 vaccine or a placebo. The chain employs TRBV27 and TRBJ2-7; D is possibly TRBD2 (5 bases). This chain's CDR3 is CASSLNLAGYEQYF. CDR3 bases: TGTGCCAGCAGTTTAAATCTAGCCGGGTACGAGCAGTACTTC.